These T cell receptor beta chains were read from a single sample in a study of T-cell reconstitution after alpha-beta-depleted transplantation in children. From the PCR reads, TCRdb called clonotypes with MiXCR, one entry per CDR3 protein. This sample has about 72,000 distinct CDR3 sequences, with 6% to 8.5% found just once. Source: PBMCs from the stem cell graft donor, taken from the stem cell graft. The origin of the receptors is a human donor who donated a stem cell graft to a child with acute lymphoblastic leukemia. Each CDR3 is given with its conserved first and last residue. Each record gives: V gene, CDR3 length, clone size, J gene, D gene, CDR3 protein, CDR3 DNA. The D gene is left open where the match is weak. Size tells how often a clone was seen (once, few, many) or the class of an expanded clone, and some rows leave it out.

>TRBV29-1|14|many|TRBJ2-1|-
CSVENSSSYNEQFF
TGCAGCGTTGAAAACAGTAGCTCCTACAATGAGCAGTTCTTC
>TRBV25-1|14|-|TRBJ2-2|-
CASSELLNTGELFF
TGTGCCAGCAGTGAACTCCTAAACACCGGGGAGCTGTTTTTT
>TRBV4-1|15|many|TRBJ2-2|TRBD1
CASSQWTGGTGELFF
TGCGCCAGCAGCCAGTGGACAGGGGGCACCGGGGAGCTGTTTTTT
>TRBV6-1|15|-|TRBJ2-1|-
CASSVSEVAYNEQFF
TGTGCCAGCAGTGTATCGGAGGTAGCCTACAATGAGCAGTTCTTC
>TRBV5-1|15|many|TRBJ2-2|TRBD2
CASTSGGRNTGELFF
TGCGCCAGCACCTCGGGAGGGAGGAACACCGGGGAGCTGTTTTTT
>TRBV7-9|13|many|TRBJ1-2|TRBD1
CASSNPGQGYYTF
TGTGCCAGCAGCAACCCGGGACAGGGTTACTACACCTTC
>TRBV28|16|few|TRBJ2-5|-
CASSLEGPVLQETQYF
TGTGCCAGCAGTCTGGAGGGTCCGGTACTTCAAGAGACCCAGTACTTC
>TRBV5-1|14|many|TRBJ2-5|-
CASSLSQYQETQYF
TGCGCCAGCAGCTTGTCACAGTACCAAGAGACCCAGTACTTC
>TRBV7-2|13|many|TRBJ1-1|-
CASSLALNTEAFF
TGTGCCAGCAGCTTAGCTCTGAACACTGAAGCTTTCTTT
>TRBV11-1|18|few|TRBJ2-2|TRBD1
CASSLRAARGSNTGELFF
TGTGCCAGCAGCTTAAGAGCGGCCAGGGGGTCCAACACCGGGGAGCTGTTTTTT
>TRBV6-5|14|many|TRBJ2-3|-
CASSYSGYTDTQYF
TGTGCCAGCAGTTACTCGGGCTACACAGATACGCAGTATTTT
>TRBV5-1|13|many|TRBJ2-1|-
CASSPPRGGSKFF
TGCGCCAGCAGCCCCCCTCGAGGGGGGAGCAAGTTCTTC
>TRBV11-2|12|many|TRBJ2-1|-
CASSRVSNEQFF
TGTGCCAGCAGCCGGGTGAGCAATGAGCAGTTCTTC
>TRBV20-1|14|many|TRBJ2-5|-
CSADPPGGQETQYF
TGCAGTGCTGACCCCCCAGGGGGGCAAGAGACCCAGTACTTC
>TRBV5-1|13|many|TRBJ1-6|-
CASAGLYNSPLHF
TGCGCCAGCGCAGGACTCTATAATTCACCCCTCCACTTT
>TRBV11-2|17|-|TRBJ1-1|TRBD1
CASSPTAGTGLNTEAFF
TGTGCCAGCAGCCCCACGGCCGGGACAGGGTTGAACACTGAAGCTTTCTTT
>TRBV14|15|-|TRBJ2-1|-
CASSPGGISYNEQFF
TGTGCCAGCAGCCCTGGAGGGATCTCCTACAATGAGCAGTTCTTC
>TRBV5-4|16|many|TRBJ2-2|-
CASSLAGQHSAGELFF
TGTGCCAGCAGCTTGGCCGGACAGCATAGCGCCGGGGAGCTGTTTTTT